The 21 T cell receptor beta chains below all came from one sample that was sequenced in a study of cytomegalovirus exposure and HLA in healthy donors. The PCR used 60 Vbeta and 13 Jbeta primers. This table comes from immunoSEQ multiplex PCR, and its TCRdb copy is limited to in-frame clones, with some not included. The repertoire holds 150,000 to 200,000 clones, with 65% to 85% as singletons. What was sequenced was PBMCs. The receptors were gathered from a man between 40 and 49 years old in good health and CMV-seropositive.

The table lists this clone with a few counts. The V call is TRBV18, the J call TRBJ1-4; 7 bases match TRBD1. The CDR3 has 15 amino acids. V lost 1 base, J lost 7 bases, and 6 bases stayed unmatched. CDR1 and CDR2 (germline): KGHSH, LQKENI. The CDR3 bases are TGTGCCAGCTCACCACGAGGACAGGAGAGTGAAAAACTGTTTTTT. Translating gives CASSPRGQESEKLFF.

The chain employs TRBV19 and TRBJ2-7; 13 positions agree with TRBD2. The CDR3 spans 13 residues. Per germline, CDR1 LNHDA and CDR2 SQIVND (reference sequence). V lost 11 bases, J lost 4 bases, and 5 bases stayed unmatched. CDR3 amino acids: CAGRTSGRYEQYF. The CDR3 coding sequence is TGTGCCGGGAGGACTAGCGGGAGATACGAGCAGTACTTC.

The chain uses TRBV5-1 and TRBJ2-3; D is perhaps TRBD2 (5 bases). The V end lost 3 bases, the J end lost 0 bases, and 14 bases lay between the germline ends. Germline CDR1 SGHRS, CDR2 YFSETQ. This CDR3 contains 16 residues. The CDR3 DNA reads as TGCGCCAGCAGCTGGGCGGCGGGTACTAGCACAGATACGCAGTATTTT. Its protein product is CASSWAAGTSTDTQYF. Full variable domain (outside the CDR3, taken from reference TRBV5-1 and TRBJ2-3): KAGVTQTPRYLIKTRGQQVTLSCSPISGHRSVSWYQQTPGQGLQFLFEYFSETQRNKGNFPGRFSGRQFSNSRSEMNVSTLELGDSALYLCASSWAAGTSTDTQYFGPGTRLTVL.

The V gene is TRBV5-1, the J gene TRBJ2-1; no reliable D call. V was pared by 6 bases and J by 9 bases, with 10 bases between. In germline, CDR1 is SGHRS, CDR2 YFSETQ. The CDR3 contains 11 residues. The CDR3 DNA is TGCGCCAGCAAACAGTTGGCTGAGCAGTTCTTC. The encoded protein is CASKQLAEQFF.

The rearrangement uses TRBV10-3 and TRBJ2-6, with D possibly TRBD1 on 5 matching bases. Germline CDR1 and CDR2: ENHRY and SYGVKD. The V and J ends lost 7 bases and 3 bases respectively, with 13 bases between them. The length of the CDR3 is 15 residues. The CDR3 nucleotides read TGTGCCATCAATTCCCAGGGTGGTGGGGCCAACGTCCTGACTTTC. It is translated as CAINSQGGGANVLTF.

The chain is built from TRBV6-5 and TRBJ1-2; TRBD1 matches 8 bases. The CDR3 is 15 amino acids. V gave up 6 bases and J gave up 1 base; unmatched junction bases: 7. The germline V gene has CDR1 MNHEY and CDR2 SVGAGI. Written as DNA, the CDR3 is TGTGCCAGCAGGGGACAGACAGGGGTTAACTATGGCTACACCTTC. Protein: CASRGQTGVNYGYTF.

CDR3: CASKAGTTYSYNEQFF. The CDR3, as DNA: TGTGCCAGCAAGGCCGGGACTACGTACTCCTACAATGAGCAGTTCTTC. V usage is TRBV19 and J usage is TRBJ2-1; 7 positions agree with TRBD2. Germline V gene sequence: CDR1 LNHDA, CDR2 SQIVND (reference sequence). V was clipped by 9 bases and J by 0 bases; unmatched bases: 11. The CDR3 totals 16 residues.

The chain couples TRBV5-4 to TRBJ1-6; 7 nucleotides match TRBD1. CDR3 size: 16 residues. Trimming cost V 3 bases and J 10 bases; bases outside gene matches: 13. The germline V gene has CDR1 SGHNT and CDR2 YYREEE (reference sequence). The CDR3 DNA follows: TGTGCCAGCAGCTCAAAAAAGACAGGGCACGGATCACCCCTCCACTTT. It yields the protein CASSSKKTGHGSPLHF.

This chain joins TRBV5-1 and TRBJ2-1; no clear D. Looked up from germline, CDR1 is SGHRS and CDR2 is YFSETQ. V lost 4 bases and J 0 bases, leaving 11 bases between the germline ends. CDR3 length equals 15 residues. This chain's CDR3 is CASSPVIRSYNEQFF. In nucleotides, the CDR3 is TGCGCCAGCAGCCCGGTTATCCGCTCCTACAATGAGCAGTTCTTC.

The V gene is TRBV5-6, the J gene TRBJ2-3, with D hard to call. Deletions cut 3 bases from V and 6 bases from J, with 14 bases between. The germline V gene encodes CDR1 SGHDT and CDR2 YYEEEE. The CDR3 spans 14 residues. CDR3 nucleotides: TGTGCCAGCAGCTCGACGAGGAGTGGGGATACGCAGTATTTT. It encodes CASSSTRSGDTQYF.

J is TRBJ2-3 and V is TRBV9, with D tentatively TRBD1 (5 bases). Germline values: CDR1 SGDLS, CDR2 YYNGEE. This CDR3 region has 17 residues. The V and J ends lost 3 bases and 0 bases respectively, with 17 bases between them. CDR3 nucleotides: TGTGCCAGCAGCGCTGGAAGGGGTGTGGCGAGCACAGATACGCAGTATTTT. This codes for CASSAGRGVASTDTQYF.

This chain links TRBV7-2 with TRBJ2-7; D perhaps matches TRBD1 (5 bases). V gave up 5 bases and J gave up 3 bases, with 14 bases separating them. Germline CDR1 and CDR2: SGHTA and FQGNSA. The CDR3 has 14 residues. The CDR3 is CASSPGASDYEQYF. CDR3 nucleotide sequence: TGTGCCAGCAGCCCTGGGGCTAGTGACTACGAGCAGTACTTC.

This clone has a single count. The V call is TRBV28, the J call TRBJ1-1; no reliable D call. Per germline, CDR1 MDHEN and CDR2 SYDVKM. Between the trimmed V and J ends, which lost 7 bases and 4 bases, there was a span of 7 bases. The CDR3 is made up of 11 amino acids. The CDR3 loop is CASTSSTEAFF. The CDR3, as DNA: TGTGCCAGCACCTCTAGCACTGAAGCTTTCTTT.

The gene calls are TRBV19 and TRBJ1-1; D gene unclear. With 5 bases removed from V and 7 bases from J, the gap between germline ends came to 14 bases. Germline CDR1 and CDR2: LNHDA and SQIVND (reference sequence). The CDR3 consists of 13 residues. CDR3 in amino acids: CASSSLSVGEAFF. As DNA, the CDR3 is TGTGCCAGTAGTTCTCTATCCGTTGGTGAAGCTTTCTTT.

The CDR3 reads CASSYSGDINYGYTF. The CDR3 DNA sequence: TGTGCCAGCAGTTACTCGGGGGACATTAACTATGGCTACACCTTC. V gene TRBV6-5 combines with J gene TRBJ1-2; tentative D call: TRBD1 (6 bases). The germline V and J ends were trimmed by 0 bases and 1 base, with 9 bases remaining between them. Germline CDR1 is MNHEY and CDR2 is SVGAGI. The CDR3 covers 15 residues.

V gene TRBV19 combines with J gene TRBJ1-5, with 8 bases matching TRBD1. CDR1 and CDR2 (germline): LNHDA, SQIVND (reference sequence). The CDR3 has 15 residues. The trim removed 2 bases at V and 1 base at J, leaving 1 base unmatched. CDR3 protein: CASSIRTGSNQPQHF. CDR3 nucleotide sequence: TGTGCCAGTAGTATAAGGACAGGGAGCAATCAGCCCCAGCATTTT.

This clone showed up just once. The chain carries TRBV25-1 and TRBJ1-1; 10 positions agree with TRBD1. Germline CDR1 reads MGHDK; CDR2 reads SYGVNS. The V gene end was trimmed by 6 bases and the J gene end by 7 bases; junction bases not matched to a gene: 11. The CDR3 consists of 15 residues. CDR3 region: CASRAPGQGYNEAFF. DNA of the CDR3: TGTGCCAGCAGGGCACCGGGACAGGGGTATAATGAAGCTTTCTTT. Drawing the rest from reference TRBV25-1 and TRBJ1-1, the complete variable domain is EADIYQTPRYLVIGTGKKITLECSQTMGHDKMYWYQQDPGMELHLIHYSYGVNSTEKGDLSSESTVSRIRTEHFPLTLESARPSHTSQYLCASRAPGQGYNEAFFGQGTRLTVV.

This clone was counted a single time. The chain recombines TRBV4-2 with TRBJ1-1, with no clear D. V lost 3 bases, J lost 6 bases, and 11 bases lay in between. CDR1 and CDR2 (germline): LGHNA, YNFKEQ. The CDR3 sequence is 13 residues long. The CDR3 spells CASSQTLHAEAFF. The CDR3 bases are TGTGCCAGCAGCCAGACACTCCACGCTGAAGCTTTCTTT.

V and J are TRBV7-9 and TRBJ1-6; tentatively, D is TRBD1 (6 bases). Germline V gives CDR1 SEHNR, CDR2 FQNEAQ (reference sequence). Between the trimmed V and J ends, which lost 6 bases and 10 bases, there was a span of 16 bases. The CDR3 consists of 14 residues. This chain's CDR3 is CASRFGTLSSPLHF. The CDR3 region has the DNA TGTGCCAGCAGATTCGGGACACTCAGCTCACCCCTCCACTTT.

The chain employs TRBV7-8 and TRBJ2-7, with D possibly being TRBD1 (7 bases). V lost 1 base to trimming and J lost 6 bases, with 10 bases between them. The CDR3 is 13 amino acids. Germline V gene sequence: CDR1 SGHVS, CDR2 FQNEAQ. The CDR3: CASSLGQGGEQYF. In DNA, the CDR3 is TGTGCCAGCAGCTTAGGACAGGGAGGCGAGCAGTACTTC.

The chain uses TRBV29-1 and TRBJ2-5; no clear D gene. Trimming took off 3 bases at V and 2 bases at J, with 7 bases between the two ends. Per the germline V gene, CDR1 is SQVTM and CDR2 is ANQGSEA. This CDR3 has 12 amino acids. CDR3 region: CSVDRLQETQYF. The CDR3 DNA sequence: TGCAGCGTTGACAGGCTACAAGAGACCCAGTACTTC. Looking up the rest from reference TRBV29-1 and TRBJ2-5 gives the full variable domain: SAVISQKPSRDICQRGTSLTIQCQVDSQVTMMFWYRQQPGQSLTLIATANQGSEATYESGFVIDKFPISRPNLTFSTLTVSNMSPEDSSIYLCSVDRLQETQYFGPGTRLLVL.